This TCR beta chain emerged from a study of T cell responses to AZD1222 COVID-19 vaccine. Measured with immunoSEQ multiplex PCR; TCRdb has only the in-frame clones, and not every one. The data show tens of thousands of clones, 75% to 85% seen once. The sequencing used peripheral blood, collected on day 0 of AZD1222 vaccination. This TCR was sampled from an adult in good health.

Written as DNA, the CDR3 is TGTGCCAGCAGCTCTCCCGGCGGGGCTAGCAATCAGCCCCAGCATTTT. Amino acids: CASSSPGGASNQPQHF. The chain is built from TRBV5-6 and TRBJ1-5; D may be TRBD1 (5 bases). Germline V gene sequence: CDR1 SGHDT, CDR2 YYEEEE. Trimming left V 3 bases short and J 0 bases short, with 13 bases between. The CDR3 sequence is 16 residues long.